A single sample gave rise to the 32 T cell receptor beta chains below, sequenced in a study of cytomegalovirus exposure and HLA in healthy donors. PCR amplification relied on 60 Vbeta primers (plus 13 Jbeta primers). Some clones are missing from TCRdb's copy, which holds only in-frame ones; the method was immunoSEQ multiplex PCR. The sample records 100,000 to 150,000 clones, 75% to 80% being singletons. The sample taken for sequencing was PBMCs. These receptors were taken from a woman aged 40 to 55 in good health and CMV-seronegative.

This chain connects TRBV4-2 to TRBJ1-1; TRBD1 might be the D (5 bases). V was pared by 5 bases and J by 3 bases, with 16 bases between. Germline V gene data show CDR1 as LGHNA and CDR2 as YNFKEQ. This CDR3 has 15 amino acids. The CDR3 sequence is CASSSLARVDTEAFF. The CDR3 nucleotides read TGTGCCAGCAGCTCCCTGGCCAGGGTGGACACTGAAGCTTTCTTT.

V and J are TRBV2 and TRBJ1-4; possibly TRBD1 for D (5 bases). Per germline, CDR1 SNHLY and CDR2 FYNNEI. The V end was cut by 6 bases, the J end by 6 bases, with 17 bases between. CDR3 length: 15 residues. The CDR3 reads CASRPLPRVDEKLFF. The CDR3 region has the DNA TGTGCCAGCAGGCCTCTTCCCAGGGTGGATGAAAAACTGTTTTTT.

The chain links TRBV11-2 to TRBJ2-1, with 8 bases identical to TRBD2. Germline V gives CDR1 SGHAT, CDR2 FQNNGV. The ends lost 3 bases at V and 2 bases at J; junction bases unmatched: 0. CDR3 length: 14 amino acids. CDR3 sequence reads: CASSLRGAYNEQFF. The CDR3 nucleotides are TGTGCCAGCAGCTTGCGGGGGGCCTACAATGAGCAGTTCTTC.

The chain couples TRBV6-1 to TRBJ2-1, with 11 bases that match TRBD2. Germline loops: CDR1 MNHNS, CDR2 SASEGT. V shed 6 bases, J shed 12 bases, and the junction held 10 bases outside the gene matches. The length of the CDR3 is 14 residues. The CDR3: CASSPGLADRGQFF. The CDR3 region has the DNA TGTGCCAGCAGCCCGGGACTAGCGGACCGGGGGCAGTTCTTC.

The chain employs TRBV4-2 and TRBJ2-7; TRBD2 aligns across 7 bases. CDR1 is LGHNA, CDR2 YNFKEQ, per germline. Trimming took 4 bases from V and 3 from J; bases not matched to a gene: 21. The length of the CDR3 is 19 residues. CDR3 sequence: CASSPVPRNKRDLYYEQYF. The CDR3 DNA sequence: TGTGCCAGCAGCCCGGTTCCTCGGAATAAGCGGGACTTGTACTACGAGCAGTACTTC.

Only a few counts were recorded for this clone. The chain links TRBV18 to TRBJ2-7, with 8 positions matching TRBD1. V lost 3 bases and J lost 7; bases outside the gene matches: 17. The CDR3 is 17 residues long. Germline CDR1 reads KGHSH; CDR2 reads LQKENI. CDR3 sequence: CASSPQLLRTGSGEQYF. CDR3 sequence (DNA): TGTGCCAGCTCACCGCAGCTACTTCGGACAGGGTCAGGGGAGCAGTACTTC.

The chain recombines TRBV5-1 with TRBJ2-3; unclear D gene. Trimming removed 4 bases from V and 2 bases from J, with 5 bases in between. This CDR3 has 12 residues. Looked up from germline, CDR1 is SGHRS and CDR2 is YFSETQ. This chain's CDR3 is CASSIHTDTQYF. The CDR3 DNA sequence: TGCGCCAGCAGCATCCACACAGATACGCAGTATTTT.

The rearrangement joins TRBV28 to TRBJ2-7; 14 positions agree with TRBD2. Trimming cost V 2 bases and J 5 bases; bases outside gene matches: 2. The germline gives CDR1 MDHEN, CDR2 SYDVKM. CDR3 length: 15 residues. The CDR3 sequence is CASSLGLAGGNEQYF. The CDR3 nucleotides are TGTGCCAGCAGTTTAGGACTAGCGGGAGGCAACGAGCAGTACTTC.

The chain employs TRBV4-2 and TRBJ1-5, with 7 bases identical to TRBD1. The CDR3 covers 20 residues. Germline lookup yields CDR1 LGHNA and CDR2 YNFKEQ. V shed 1 base, J shed 4 bases, and the junction held 19 bases outside the gene matches. Here the CDR3 reads CASSQAHQRGPDSGNQPQHF. The CDR3 DNA reads TGTGCCAGCAGCCAAGCCCACCAGAGGGGGCCCGATTCGGGTAATCAGCCCCAGCATTTT.

The V call is TRBV4-2, the J call TRBJ2-7, with 10 bases matching TRBD1. CDR3 length equals 15 residues. Germline V CDR1 and CDR2: LGHNA, YNFKEQ. With V trimmed by 5 bases and J by 4 bases, 8 bases remained unmatched. The CDR3 DNA reads TGTGCCAGCAGCTCAAACGGGACAGGGGCATACGAGCAGTACTTC. Amino acids: CASSSNGTGAYEQYF.

Remarks on this clone: Relative to the germline gene, one junction end is altered; a read error may explain this. The rearrangement links TRBV7-9 to TRBJ1-4; no firm D call. The CDR3 has 13 amino acids. Germline V CDR1 and CDR2: SEHNR, FQNEAQ (reference sequence). DNA for the CDR3: TGTTCCAGCAGCTCCTCCGGTAATGAAAAACTGTTTTTT. It specifies CSSSSSGNEKLFF.

The chain combines TRBV29-1 with TRBJ2-1; TRBD2 agrees at 7 bases. Trimming cost V 4 bases and J 10 bases; bases outside gene matches: 19. Germline loops: CDR1 SQVTM, CDR2 ANQGSEA. The CDR3 has 16 residues. The CDR3 loop reads CSVVGARGEEGLEQFF. CDR3 nucleotide sequence: TGCAGCGTTGTAGGGGCTCGGGGGGAGGAGGGATTGGAGCAGTTCTTC.

The chain combines TRBV7-2 with TRBJ2-5; D perhaps matches TRBD1 (5 bases). Judging by the DNA end, TRBJ2-7 fits better; the J call may be wrong. This CDR3 contains 13 residues. CDR1 is SGHTA and CDR2 is FQGNSA in the germline V gene. This chain's CDR3 is CASSLVTRGEQYF. The CDR3 DNA sequence: TGTGCCAGCAGCTTAGTCACAAGGGGCGAGCAGTACTTC.

V and J are TRBV6-1 and TRBJ2-7, with 7 bases that match TRBD1. V lost 2 bases to trimming and J lost 5 bases; unmatched junction nucleotides: 3. The CDR3 contains 13 residues. Germline loops: CDR1 MNHNS, CDR2 SASEGT. The CDR3 DNA reads TGTGCCAGCAGTGAATTAGACAGGGACGAGCAGTACTTC. It translates to CASSELDRDEQYF.

The rearrangement uses TRBV11-3 and TRBJ2-2; D gene ambiguous. CDR1 and CDR2 from the germline V gene are SGHNT and YENEEA. V was clipped by 5 bases and J by 7 bases, with 14 bases between them. The CDR3 extends over 14 amino acids. The CDR3 is CASSPLMGSGELFF. The CDR3, as DNA: TGTGCCAGCAGCCCCTTAATGGGCAGCGGGGAGCTGTTTTTT.

The gene calls are TRBV27 and TRBJ2-7; D might be TRBD1 (5 bases). V lost 5 bases and J 1 base, leaving 12 bases between the germline ends. The CDR3 extends over 14 amino acids. The germline V gene encodes CDR1 MNHEY and CDR2 SMNVEV (reference sequence). The CDR3 DNA reads as TGTGCCAGCAGTCCGCGACAGTGGTCCTACGAGCAGTACTTC. This translates into CASSPRQWSYEQYF.

The DNA of the CDR3 is TGTGCCAGCTCTCCCCAAACTAATGAAAAACTGTTTTTT. It encodes CASSPQTNEKLFF. The rearrangement joins TRBV18 to TRBJ1-4; no definite D call. Germline V gene lookup returns CDR1 KGHSH and CDR2 LQKENI. The CDR3 runs 13 residues. V was clipped by 6 bases and J by 1 base, with 6 bases between them.

Here the CDR3 reads CASSGTGNNQPQHF. In DNA form, the CDR3 reads TGTGCCAGCAGCGGGACAGGGAACAATCAGCCCCAGCATTTT. The chain employs TRBV7-2 and TRBJ1-5; 9 positions match TRBD1. Germline CDR1 and CDR2: SGHTA and FQGNSA. The CDR3 totals 14 residues. J was trimmed by 3 bases and V by 5 bases; bases with no gene match: 2.

In this sample, this clone turned up a few times. This CDR3 reads CASSPGGGEQYF. The CDR3 DNA follows: TGTGCCAGCAGCCCCGGGGGGGGCGAGCAGTACTTC. The rearrangement uses TRBV5-4 and TRBJ2-7; 8 bases match TRBD2. Trimming took 4 bases from V and 6 from J; bases not matched to a gene: 3. Germline-derived CDR1 and CDR2 are SGHNT and YYREEE (reference sequence). This CDR3 has 12 amino acids.

The chain carries TRBV28 and TRBJ1-5; 7 positions match TRBD1. Germline assignment: CDR1 MDHEN and CDR2 SYDVKM. There are 15 residues in the CDR3. V shed 3 bases, J shed 5 bases, and the junction held 7 bases outside the gene matches. The DNA of the CDR3 is TGTGCCAGCAGTTTTCTTGCAGGGGGTGATCAGCCCCAGCATTTT. It specifies CASSFLAGGDQPQHF.

V and J are TRBV7-3 and TRBJ2-7, with 15 bases fitting TRBD2. The CDR3 covers 15 residues. The ends lost 5 bases at V and 3 bases at J; junction bases unmatched: 2. Germline CDR1 SGHTA, CDR2 FQGTGA. The CDR3 loop is CASSTGLAGGYEQYF. DNA for the CDR3: TGTGCCAGCAGCACGGGACTAGCGGGAGGCTACGAGCAGTACTTC.

This clone was detected only once. The rearrangement joins TRBV29-1 to TRBJ2-3; tentative D call: TRBD2 (6 bases). Trimming shortened V by 5 bases and J by 2 bases, and 8 bases separated the two germline ends. Germline loops: CDR1 SQVTM, CDR2 ANQGSEA. This CDR3 is 12 amino acids long. In DNA, the CDR3 is TGCAGCGTTAGGCGGGACACAGATACGCAGTATTTT. It is translated as CSVRRDTDTQYF.

The chain carries TRBV6-6 and TRBJ2-2, with D possibly matching TRBD1 (6 bases). The CDR3 extends over 16 amino acids. V gave up 0 bases and J gave up 5 bases, with 13 bases separating them. Germline CDR1 is MNHNY and CDR2 is SVGAGI (reference sequence). The CDR3 sequence: CASSYSDSSNTGELFF. The DNA of the CDR3 is TGTGCCAGCAGTTACTCGGACAGCAGTAATACCGGGGAGCTGTTTTTT.

This sequence joins TRBV5-1 and TRBJ1-1, with D possibly TRBD1 on 6 matching bases. Trimming took off 1 base at V and 3 bases at J, with 13 bases between the two ends. Per the germline V gene, CDR1 is SGHRS and CDR2 is YFSETQ. The CDR3 is 15 amino acids. CDR3 DNA: TGCGCCAGCAGCTTGTTTGCGGGGGCGGACACTGAAGCTTTCTTT. Translation: CASSLFAGADTEAFF.

The J gene is TRBJ2-7, the V gene TRBV7-2; tentatively, D is TRBD1 (5 bases). Germline loops: CDR1 SGHTA, CDR2 FQGNSA. V was shortened by 0 bases and J by 1 base, with 13 bases between the two germline ends. This CDR3 is 16 amino acids long. CDR3 protein: CASSLAPDTTSYEQYF. As DNA, the CDR3 is TGTGCCAGCAGCTTAGCACCGGACACAACGTCCTACGAGCAGTACTTC.

The V call is TRBV2, the J call TRBJ1-5; D remains unclear. The CDR3 has 14 residues. Germline values: CDR1 SNHLY, CDR2 FYNNEI. V was shortened by 4 bases and J by 2 bases, with 9 bases between the two germline ends. CDR3 DNA sequence: TGTGCCAGCAGTGGACTAGTAGGCAATCAGCCCCAGCATTTT. Translating gives CASSGLVGNQPQHF.

V usage is TRBV19 and J usage is TRBJ1-2, with TRBD1 matching over 8 bases. The trim removed 6 bases at V and 6 bases at J, leaving 12 bases unmatched. Germline CDR1 LNHDA, CDR2 SQIVND (reference sequence). The CDR3 covers 15 residues. The DNA of the CDR3 is TGTGCCAGTAGACCCCCAGGGACAGGCGGCCATGGCTACACCTTC. Translation: CASRPPGTGGHGYTF.

This clone has only one observation. One end of the junction does not line up with germline, which may come from a read error. The CDR3 region has the DNA TGTTCCAGCAGCCTAAGGGCGGGGTCGGTAGATACGCAGTATTTT. Encoded protein: CSSSLRAGSVDTQYF. The chain joins TRBV7-9 to TRBJ2-3; perhaps TRBD2 as D (6 bases). The CDR3 length is 15 residues. Germline V gene data show CDR1 as SEHNR and CDR2 as FQNEAQ (reference sequence).

The chain carries TRBV5-6 and TRBJ1-1; D is unresolved. CDR1 SGHDT and CDR2 YYEEEE come from the germline V gene. CDR3 size: 14 residues. Trimming shortened V by 0 bases and J by 8 bases, and 14 bases separated the two germline ends. The CDR3 spells CASSLVSLTREAFF. In nucleotides, the CDR3 is TGTGCCAGCAGCTTGGTTTCCCTGACAAGAGAAGCTTTCTTT.

The chain couples TRBV27 to TRBJ2-1; weak D call: TRBD2 (6 bases). The CDR3 consists of 15 residues. Germline values: CDR1 MNHEY, CDR2 SMNVEV (reference sequence). Trimming removed 2 bases at V and 3 bases at J, with 11 bases between. The CDR3 is CASSLSTTSYNEQFF. The CDR3 DNA is TGTGCCAGCAGTTTAAGCACGACTAGCTACAATGAGCAGTTCTTC.

In the case of this clone: Relative to the germline gene, one junction end is altered; a read error may explain this. The chain has TRBV5-4 and TRBJ1-4, with 11 bases aligning to TRBD1. CDR1 SGHNT and CDR2 YYREEE come from the germline V gene (reference sequence). The CDR3 contains 15 residues. In DNA, the CDR3 is TGTGCCAGCAGCTTGGGAGGGACAGGGGGTGAAAAGCTGTTTTTT. Residues: CASSLGGTGGEKLFF.

The V call is TRBV7-9, the J call TRBJ1-4; D remains ambiguous. Trimming shortened V by 3 bases and J by 10 bases, and 15 bases separated the two germline ends. The CDR3 runs 14 residues. Germline lookup yields CDR1 SEHNR and CDR2 FQNEAQ (reference sequence). CDR3 residues: CASSLEGLRGKLFF. CDR3 DNA: TGTGCCAGCAGCTTGGAGGGCCTTCGTGGAAAACTGTTTTTT.